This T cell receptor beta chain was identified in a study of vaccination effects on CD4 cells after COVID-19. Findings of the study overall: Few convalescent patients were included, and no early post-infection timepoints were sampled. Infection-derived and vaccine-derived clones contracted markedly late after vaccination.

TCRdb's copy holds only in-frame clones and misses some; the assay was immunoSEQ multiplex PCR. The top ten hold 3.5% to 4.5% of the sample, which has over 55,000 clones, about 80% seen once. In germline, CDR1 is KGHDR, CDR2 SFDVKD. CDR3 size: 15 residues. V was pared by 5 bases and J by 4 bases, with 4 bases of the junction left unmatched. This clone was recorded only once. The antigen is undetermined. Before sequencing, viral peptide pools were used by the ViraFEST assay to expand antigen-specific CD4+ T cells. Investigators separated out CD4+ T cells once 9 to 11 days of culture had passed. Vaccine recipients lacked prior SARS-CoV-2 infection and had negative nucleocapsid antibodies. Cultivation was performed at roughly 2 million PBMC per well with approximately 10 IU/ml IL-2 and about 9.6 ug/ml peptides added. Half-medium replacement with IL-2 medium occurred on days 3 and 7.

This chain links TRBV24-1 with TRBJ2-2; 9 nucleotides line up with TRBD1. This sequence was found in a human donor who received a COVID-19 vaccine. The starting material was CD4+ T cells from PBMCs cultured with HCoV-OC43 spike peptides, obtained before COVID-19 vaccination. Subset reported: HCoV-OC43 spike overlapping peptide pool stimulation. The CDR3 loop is CATSVRTGATGELFF. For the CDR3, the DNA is TGTGCCACCAGTGTCCGGACAGGGGCCACCGGGGAGCTGTTTTTT.